This T cell receptor beta chain came from a study of siplizumab effects on memory and regulatory T cells. Assay used: immunoSEQ multiplex PCR; TCRdb lists only in-frame clones, some missing. The sample gives more than 85,000 clones, 75% to 90% of which show up once; around 14% is in the top ten. This TCR was recovered from a human donor in good health. Source material: CD4+ T cells sorted from blood.

The DNA for the CDR3 is TGTGCCAGCAGTTCGTACAATGAGCAGTTCTTC. This encodes CASSSYNEQFF. The chain employs TRBV28 and TRBJ2-1; D unresolved. Trimming took off 4 bases at V and 4 bases at J, with 2 bases between the two ends. Germline lookup yields CDR1 MDHEN and CDR2 SYDVKM. The CDR3 length is 11 residues.